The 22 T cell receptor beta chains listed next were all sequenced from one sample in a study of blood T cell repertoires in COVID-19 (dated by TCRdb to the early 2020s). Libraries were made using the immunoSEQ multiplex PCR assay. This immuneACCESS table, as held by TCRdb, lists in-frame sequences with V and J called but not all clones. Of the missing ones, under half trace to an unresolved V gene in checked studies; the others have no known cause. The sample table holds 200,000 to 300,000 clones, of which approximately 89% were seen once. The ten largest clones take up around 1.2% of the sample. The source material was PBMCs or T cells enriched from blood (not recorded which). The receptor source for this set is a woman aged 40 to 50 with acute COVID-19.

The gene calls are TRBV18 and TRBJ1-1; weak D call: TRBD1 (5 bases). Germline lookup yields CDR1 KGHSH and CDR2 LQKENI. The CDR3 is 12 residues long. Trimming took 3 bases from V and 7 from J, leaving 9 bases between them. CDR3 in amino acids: CASSPQGGEAFF. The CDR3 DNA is TGTGCCAGCTCACCGCAGGGCGGTGAAGCTTTCTTT.

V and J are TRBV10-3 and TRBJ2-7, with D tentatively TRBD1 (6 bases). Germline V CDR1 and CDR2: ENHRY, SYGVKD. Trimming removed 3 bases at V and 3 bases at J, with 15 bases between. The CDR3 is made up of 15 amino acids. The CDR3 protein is CAISDRAGAFYEQYV. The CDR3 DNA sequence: TGTGCCATCAGTGATCGGGCAGGGGCCTTCTACGAGCAGTACGTC.

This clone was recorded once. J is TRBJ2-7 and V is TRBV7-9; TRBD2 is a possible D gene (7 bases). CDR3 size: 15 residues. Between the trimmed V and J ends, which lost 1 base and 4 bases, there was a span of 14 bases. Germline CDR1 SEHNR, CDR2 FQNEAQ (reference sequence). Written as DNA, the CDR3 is TGTGCCAGCAGCTTAGACGGGGGGCGATTATACGAGCAGTACTTC. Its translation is CASSLDGGRLYEQYF.

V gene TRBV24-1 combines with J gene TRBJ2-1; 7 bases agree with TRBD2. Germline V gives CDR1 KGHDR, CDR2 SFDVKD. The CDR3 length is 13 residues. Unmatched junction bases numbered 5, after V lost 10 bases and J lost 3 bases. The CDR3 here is CATTGTIYNEQFF. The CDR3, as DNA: TGTGCCACTACTGGGACTATCTACAATGAGCAGTTCTTC.

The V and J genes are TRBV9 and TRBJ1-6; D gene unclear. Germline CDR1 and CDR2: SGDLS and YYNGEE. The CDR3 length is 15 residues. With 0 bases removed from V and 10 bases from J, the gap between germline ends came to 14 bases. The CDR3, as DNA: TGTGCCAGCAGCGTAGGCGGGGAGTCAAACTCACCCCTCCACTTT. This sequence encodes CASSVGGESNSPLHF.

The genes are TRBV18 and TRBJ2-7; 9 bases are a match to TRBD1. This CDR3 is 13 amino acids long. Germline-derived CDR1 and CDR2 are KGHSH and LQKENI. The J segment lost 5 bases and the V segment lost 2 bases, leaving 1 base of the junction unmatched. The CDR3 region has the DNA TGTGCCAGCTCACCAACAGGGGGCCACGAGCAGTACTTC. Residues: CASSPTGGHEQYF.

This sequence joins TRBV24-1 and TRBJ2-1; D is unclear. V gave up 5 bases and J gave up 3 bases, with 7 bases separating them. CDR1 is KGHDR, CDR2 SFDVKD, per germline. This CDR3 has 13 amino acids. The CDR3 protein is CATSVQFYNEQFF. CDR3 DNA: TGTGCCACCAGTGTTCAGTTCTACAATGAGCAGTTCTTC.

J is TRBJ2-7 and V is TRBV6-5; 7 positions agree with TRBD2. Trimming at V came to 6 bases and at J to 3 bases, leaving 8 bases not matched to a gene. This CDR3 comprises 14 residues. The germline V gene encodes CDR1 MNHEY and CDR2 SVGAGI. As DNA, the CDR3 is TGTGCCAGCAGGAGGACTAGTACCGACTACGAGCAGTACTTC. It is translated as CASRRTSTDYEQYF.

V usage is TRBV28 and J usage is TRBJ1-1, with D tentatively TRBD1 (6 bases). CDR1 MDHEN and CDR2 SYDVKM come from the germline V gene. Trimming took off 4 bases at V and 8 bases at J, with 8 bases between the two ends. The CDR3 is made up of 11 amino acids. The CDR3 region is CASSWTVEAFF. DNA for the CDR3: TGTGCCAGCAGTTGGACAGTCGAAGCTTTCTTT.

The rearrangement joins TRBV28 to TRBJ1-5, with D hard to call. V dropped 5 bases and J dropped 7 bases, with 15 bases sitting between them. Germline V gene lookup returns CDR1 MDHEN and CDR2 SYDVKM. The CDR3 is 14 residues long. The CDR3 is CASSLNREGQPQHF. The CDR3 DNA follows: TGTGCCAGCAGTCTCAACAGAGAAGGCCAGCCCCAGCATTTT.

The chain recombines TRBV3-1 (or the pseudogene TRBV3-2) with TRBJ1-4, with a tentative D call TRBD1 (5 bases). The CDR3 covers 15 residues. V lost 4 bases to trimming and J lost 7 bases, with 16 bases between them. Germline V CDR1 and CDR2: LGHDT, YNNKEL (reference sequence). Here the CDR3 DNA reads TGTGCCAGCAGCCTCTGGGGGAGGGTTGGTGAAAAACTGTTTTTT. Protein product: CASSLWGRVGEKLFF.

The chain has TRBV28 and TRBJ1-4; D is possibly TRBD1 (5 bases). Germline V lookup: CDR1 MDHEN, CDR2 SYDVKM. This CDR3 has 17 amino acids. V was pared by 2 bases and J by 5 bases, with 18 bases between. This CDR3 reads CASSLSPPGPVNEKLFF. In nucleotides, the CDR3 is TGTGCCAGCAGTTTAAGTCCTCCAGGGCCCGTAAATGAAAAACTGTTTTTT.

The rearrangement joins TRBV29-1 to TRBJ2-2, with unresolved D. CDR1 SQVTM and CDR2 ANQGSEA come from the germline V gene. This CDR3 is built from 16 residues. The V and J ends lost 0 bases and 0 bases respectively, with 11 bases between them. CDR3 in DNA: TGCAGCGTTGAAGATCTCGAGGCACCGAACACCGGGGAGCTGTTTTTT. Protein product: CSVEDLEAPNTGELFF.

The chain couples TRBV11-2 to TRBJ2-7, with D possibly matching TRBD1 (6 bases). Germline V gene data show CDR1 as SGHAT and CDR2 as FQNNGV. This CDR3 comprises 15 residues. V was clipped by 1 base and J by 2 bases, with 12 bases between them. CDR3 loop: CASSLGQVQAYEQYF. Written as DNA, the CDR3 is TGTGCCAGCAGCTTAGGACAGGTACAAGCCTACGAGCAGTACTTC.

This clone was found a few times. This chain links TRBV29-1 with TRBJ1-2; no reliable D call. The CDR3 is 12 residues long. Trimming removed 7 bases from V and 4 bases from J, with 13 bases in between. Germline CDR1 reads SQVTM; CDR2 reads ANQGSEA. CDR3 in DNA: TGCAGCGCTGAGCTCTCGGGCTATGGCTACACCTTC. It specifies CSAELSGYGYTF. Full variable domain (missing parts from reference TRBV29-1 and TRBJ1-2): SAVISQKPSRDICQRGTSLTIQCQVDSQVTMMFWYRQQPGQSLTLIATANQGSEATYESGFVIDKFPISRPNLTFSTLTVSNMSPEDSSIYLCSAELSGYGYTFGSGTRLTVV.

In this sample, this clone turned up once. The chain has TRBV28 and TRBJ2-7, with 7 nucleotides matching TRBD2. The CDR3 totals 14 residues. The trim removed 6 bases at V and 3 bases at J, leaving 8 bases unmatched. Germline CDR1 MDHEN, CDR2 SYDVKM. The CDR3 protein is CASRGRSGIYEQYF. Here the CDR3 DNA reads TGTGCCAGCAGAGGCCGGAGCGGGATCTACGAGCAGTACTTC.

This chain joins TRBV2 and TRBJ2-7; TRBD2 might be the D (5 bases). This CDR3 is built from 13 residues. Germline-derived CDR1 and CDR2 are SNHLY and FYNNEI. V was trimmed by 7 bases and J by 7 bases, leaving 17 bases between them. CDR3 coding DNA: TGTGCCAGCACCTACTACCGGGAAGGAGAGCAGTACGTC. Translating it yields CASTYYREGEQYV.

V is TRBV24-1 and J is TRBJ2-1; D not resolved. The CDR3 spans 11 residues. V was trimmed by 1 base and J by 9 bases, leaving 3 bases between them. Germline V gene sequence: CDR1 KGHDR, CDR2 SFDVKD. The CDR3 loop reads CATSDFSEQFF. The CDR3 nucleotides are TGTGCCACCAGTGATTTTAGTGAGCAGTTCTTC.

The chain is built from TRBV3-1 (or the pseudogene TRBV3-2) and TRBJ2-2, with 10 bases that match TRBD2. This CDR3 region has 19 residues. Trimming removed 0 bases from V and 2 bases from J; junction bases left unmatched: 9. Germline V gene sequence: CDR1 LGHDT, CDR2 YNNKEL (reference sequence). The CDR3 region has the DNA TGTGCCAGCAGCCAAGATTGGCTAGCGGGAGTGGGAAACACCGGGGAGCTGTTTTTT. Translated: CASSQDWLAGVGNTGELFF.

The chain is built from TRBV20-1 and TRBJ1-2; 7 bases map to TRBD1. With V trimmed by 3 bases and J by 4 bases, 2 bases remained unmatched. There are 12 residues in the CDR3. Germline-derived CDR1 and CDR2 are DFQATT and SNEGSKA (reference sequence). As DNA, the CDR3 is TGCAGTGCTAGTTACAGGGGCTATGGCTACACCTTC. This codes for CSASYRGYGYTF.

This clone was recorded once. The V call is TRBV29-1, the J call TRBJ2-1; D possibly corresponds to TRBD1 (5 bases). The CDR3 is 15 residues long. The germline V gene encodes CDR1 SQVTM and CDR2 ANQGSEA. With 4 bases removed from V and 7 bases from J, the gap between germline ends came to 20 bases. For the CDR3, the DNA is TGCAGCGTTGTTGGTGGAGCAGGGTCTTGGAATGAGCAGTTCTTC. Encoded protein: CSVVGGAGSWNEQFF.

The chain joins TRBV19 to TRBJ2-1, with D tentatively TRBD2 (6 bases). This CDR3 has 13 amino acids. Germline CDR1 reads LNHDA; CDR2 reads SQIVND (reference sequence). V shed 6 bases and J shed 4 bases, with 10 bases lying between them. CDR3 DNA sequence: TGTGCCAGTAGCAATAGCGGATACAATGAGCAGTTCTTC. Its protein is CASSNSGYNEQFF.